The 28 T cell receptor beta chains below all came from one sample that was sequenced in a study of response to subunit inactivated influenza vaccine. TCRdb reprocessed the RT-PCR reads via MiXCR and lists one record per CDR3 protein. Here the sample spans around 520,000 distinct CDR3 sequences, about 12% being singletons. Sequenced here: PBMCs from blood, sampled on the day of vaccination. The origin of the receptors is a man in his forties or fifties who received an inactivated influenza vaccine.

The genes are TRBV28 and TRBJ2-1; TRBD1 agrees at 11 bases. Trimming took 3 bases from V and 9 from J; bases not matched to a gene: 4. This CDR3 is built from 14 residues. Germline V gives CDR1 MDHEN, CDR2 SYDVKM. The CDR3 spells CASSLDRGRSEQFF. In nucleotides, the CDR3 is TGTGCCAGCAGTTTGGACAGGGGGCGCAGTGAGCAGTTCTTC.

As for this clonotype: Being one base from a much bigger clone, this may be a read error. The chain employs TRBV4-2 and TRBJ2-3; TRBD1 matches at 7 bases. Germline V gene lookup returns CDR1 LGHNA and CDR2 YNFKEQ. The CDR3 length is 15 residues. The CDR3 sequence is CASSLGQGGTDTKYF. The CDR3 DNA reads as TGTGCCAGCAGCCTGGGACAAGGGGGCACAGATACGAAGTATTTT.

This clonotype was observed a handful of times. The chain's CDR3 is CASSPEVRDRGERGGYTF. CDR3 coding DNA: TGTGCCAGCAGCCCGGAGGTCCGGGACAGGGGAGAGCGCGGTGGCTACACCTTC. This sequence joins TRBV6-1 and TRBJ1-2; 10 bases agree with TRBD1. V lost 6 bases, J lost 7 bases, and 20 bases stayed unmatched. The CDR3 has 18 residues. The germline V gene has CDR1 MNHNS and CDR2 SASEGT.

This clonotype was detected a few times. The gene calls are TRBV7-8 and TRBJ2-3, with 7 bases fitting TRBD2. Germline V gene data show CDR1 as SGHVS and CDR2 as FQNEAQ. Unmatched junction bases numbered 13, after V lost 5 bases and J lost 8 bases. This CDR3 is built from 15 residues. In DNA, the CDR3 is TGTGCCAGCAGCGTGAGCGGGAACGCCGGGGGTACGCAGTATTTT. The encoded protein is CASSVSGNAGGTQYF. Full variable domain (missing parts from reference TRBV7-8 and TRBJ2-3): GAGVSQSPRYKVAKRGQDVALRCDPISGHVSLFWYQQALGQGPEFLTYFQNEAQLDKSGLPSDRFFAERPEGSVSTLKIQRTQQEDSAVYLCASSVSGNAGGTQYFGPGTRLTVL.

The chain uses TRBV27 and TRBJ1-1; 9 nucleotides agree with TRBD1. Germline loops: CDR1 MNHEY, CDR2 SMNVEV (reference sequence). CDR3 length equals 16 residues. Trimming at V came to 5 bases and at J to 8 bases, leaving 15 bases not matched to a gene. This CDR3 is CASSRAGTGTSGEAFF. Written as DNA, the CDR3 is TGTGCCAGCAGTCGTGCCGGGACAGGGACGTCCGGGGAAGCTTTCTTT.

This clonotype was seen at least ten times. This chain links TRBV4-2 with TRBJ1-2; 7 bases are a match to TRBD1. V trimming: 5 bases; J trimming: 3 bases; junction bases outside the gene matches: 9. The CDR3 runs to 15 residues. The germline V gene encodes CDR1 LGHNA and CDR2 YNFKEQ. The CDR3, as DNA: TGTGCCAGCAGCGGCGGGGACAGCGCAGACTATGGCTACACCTTC. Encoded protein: CASSGGDSADYGYTF.

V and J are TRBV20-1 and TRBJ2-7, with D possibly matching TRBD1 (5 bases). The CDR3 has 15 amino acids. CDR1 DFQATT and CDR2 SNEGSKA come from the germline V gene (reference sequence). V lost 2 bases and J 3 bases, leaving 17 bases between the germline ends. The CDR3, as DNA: TGCAGTGCTAGACAAGGACATCTCATCGGCTACGAGCAGTACTTC. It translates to CSARQGHLIGYEQYF.

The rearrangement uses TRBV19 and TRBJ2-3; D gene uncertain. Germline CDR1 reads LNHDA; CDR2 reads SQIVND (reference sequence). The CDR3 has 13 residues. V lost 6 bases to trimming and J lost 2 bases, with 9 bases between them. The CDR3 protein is CASSYGNTDTQYF. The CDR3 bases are TGTGCCAGTAGCTATGGAAACACAGATACGCAGTATTTT.

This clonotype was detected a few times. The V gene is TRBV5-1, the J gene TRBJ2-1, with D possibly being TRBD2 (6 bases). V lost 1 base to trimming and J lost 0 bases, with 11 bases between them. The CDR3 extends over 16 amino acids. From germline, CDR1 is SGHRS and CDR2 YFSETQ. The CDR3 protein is CASSLLLAGSYNEQFF. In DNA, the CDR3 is TGCGCCAGCAGCTTGTTACTAGCAGGCTCCTACAATGAGCAGTTCTTC.

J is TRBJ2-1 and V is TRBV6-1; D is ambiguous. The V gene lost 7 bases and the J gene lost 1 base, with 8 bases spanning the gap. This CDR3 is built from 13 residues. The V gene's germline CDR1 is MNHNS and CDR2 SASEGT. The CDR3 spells CASTERSYNEQFF. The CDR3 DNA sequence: TGTGCCAGCACCGAGAGGTCCTACAATGAGCAGTTCTTC.

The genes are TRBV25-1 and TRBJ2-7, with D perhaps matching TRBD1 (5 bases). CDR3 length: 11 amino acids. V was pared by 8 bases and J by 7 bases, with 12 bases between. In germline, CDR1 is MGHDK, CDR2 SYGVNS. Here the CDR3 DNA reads TGTGCCAGCCGCCGGCAGGGAGAGCAGTACTTC. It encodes CASRRQGEQYF.

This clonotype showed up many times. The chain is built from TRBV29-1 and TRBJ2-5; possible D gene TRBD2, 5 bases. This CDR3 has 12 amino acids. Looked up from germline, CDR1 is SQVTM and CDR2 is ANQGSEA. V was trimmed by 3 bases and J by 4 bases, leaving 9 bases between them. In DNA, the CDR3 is TGCAGCGTTGAGAGGGTGAGAGAGACCCAGTACTTC. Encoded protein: CSVERVRETQYF.

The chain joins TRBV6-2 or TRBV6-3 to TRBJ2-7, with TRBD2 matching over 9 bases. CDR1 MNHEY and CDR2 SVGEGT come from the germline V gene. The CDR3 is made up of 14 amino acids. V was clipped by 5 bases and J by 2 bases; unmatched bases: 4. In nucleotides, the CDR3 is TGTGCCAGCAGTCGACTAGCGGAGACCTACGAGCAGTACTTC. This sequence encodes CASSRLAETYEQYF.

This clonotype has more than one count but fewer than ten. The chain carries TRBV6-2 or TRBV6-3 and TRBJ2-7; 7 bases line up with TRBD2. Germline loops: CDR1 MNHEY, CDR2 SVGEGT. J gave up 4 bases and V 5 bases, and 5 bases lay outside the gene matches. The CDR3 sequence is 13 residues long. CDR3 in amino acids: CASSREVRYEQYF. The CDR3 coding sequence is TGTGCCAGCAGTCGGGAGGTTCGGTACGAGCAGTACTTC.

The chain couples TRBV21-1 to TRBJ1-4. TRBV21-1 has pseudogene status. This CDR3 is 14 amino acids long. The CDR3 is CASSSQVANEKLFF. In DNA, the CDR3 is TGTGCCAGCAGTTCCCAGGTTGCTAATGAAAAACTGTTTTTT.

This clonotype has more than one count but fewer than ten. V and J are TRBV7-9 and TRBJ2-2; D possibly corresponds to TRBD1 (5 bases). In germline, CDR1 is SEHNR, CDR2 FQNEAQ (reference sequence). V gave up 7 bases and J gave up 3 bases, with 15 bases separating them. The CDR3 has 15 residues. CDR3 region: CASTPSRVDTGELFF. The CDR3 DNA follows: TGTGCCAGCACCCCGAGCAGGGTCGACACCGGGGAGCTGTTTTTT.

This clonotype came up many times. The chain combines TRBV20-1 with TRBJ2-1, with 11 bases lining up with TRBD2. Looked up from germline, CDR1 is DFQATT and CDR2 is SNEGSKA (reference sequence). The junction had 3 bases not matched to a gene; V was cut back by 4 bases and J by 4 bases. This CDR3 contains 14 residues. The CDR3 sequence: CSAKGLADYNEQFF. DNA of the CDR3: TGCAGTGCTAAGGGACTAGCGGATTACAATGAGCAGTTCTTC.

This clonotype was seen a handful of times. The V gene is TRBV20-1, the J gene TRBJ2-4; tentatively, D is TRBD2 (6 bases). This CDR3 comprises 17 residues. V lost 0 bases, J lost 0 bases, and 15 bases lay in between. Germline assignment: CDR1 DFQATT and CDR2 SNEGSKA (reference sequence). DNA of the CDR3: TGCAGTGCTAGAGATGGGGAGGAAGACCTAGCCAAAAACATTCAGTACTTC. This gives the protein CSARDGEEDLAKNIQYF.

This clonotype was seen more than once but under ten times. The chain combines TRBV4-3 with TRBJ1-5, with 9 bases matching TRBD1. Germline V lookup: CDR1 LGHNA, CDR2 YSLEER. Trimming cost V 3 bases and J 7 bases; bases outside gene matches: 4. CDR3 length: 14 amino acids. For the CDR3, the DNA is TGCGCCAGCAGCCATGGGACAGGGCCCCAGCCCCAGCATTTT. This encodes CASSHGTGPQPQHF.

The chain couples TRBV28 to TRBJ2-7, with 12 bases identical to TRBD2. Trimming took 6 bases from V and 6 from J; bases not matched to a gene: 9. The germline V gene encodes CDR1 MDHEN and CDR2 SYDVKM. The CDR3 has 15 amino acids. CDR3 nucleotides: TGTGCCAGCAGCCTACTAGCGGGAGGTTTTGGCGAGCAGTACTTC. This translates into CASSLLAGGFGEQYF. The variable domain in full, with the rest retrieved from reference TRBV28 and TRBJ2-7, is DVKVTQSSRYLVKRTGEKVFLECVQDMDHENMFWYRQDPGLGLRLIYFSYDVKMKEKGDIPEGYSVSREKKERFSLILESASTNQTSMYLCASSLLAGGFGEQYFGPGTRLTVT.

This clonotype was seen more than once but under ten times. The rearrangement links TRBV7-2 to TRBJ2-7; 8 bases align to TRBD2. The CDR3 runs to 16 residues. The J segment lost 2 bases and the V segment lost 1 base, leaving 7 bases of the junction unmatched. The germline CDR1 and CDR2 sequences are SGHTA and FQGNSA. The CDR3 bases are TGTGCCAGCAGCTTAGTTGGCGGGGGGACCCCCTACGAGCAGTACTTC. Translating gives CASSLVGGGTPYEQYF. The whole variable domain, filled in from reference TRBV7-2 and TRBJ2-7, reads GAGVSQSPSNKVTEKGKDVELRCDPISGHTALYWYRQSLGQGLEFLIYFQGNSAPDKSGLPSDRFSAERTGGSVSTLTIQRTQQEDSAVYLCASSLVGGGTPYEQYFGPGTRLTVT.

The CDR3: CASSRGGGQGTQYF. In DNA, the CDR3 is TGTGCCAGCTCCAGGGGCGGCGGGCAGGGGACCCAGTACTTC. The rearrangement uses TRBV6-2 or TRBV6-3 and TRBJ2-5; D possibly corresponds to TRBD1 (6 bases). CDR1 is MNHEY and CDR2 is SVGEGT in the germline V gene. This CDR3 is built from 14 residues. V shed 8 bases and J shed 7 bases, with 20 bases lying between them.

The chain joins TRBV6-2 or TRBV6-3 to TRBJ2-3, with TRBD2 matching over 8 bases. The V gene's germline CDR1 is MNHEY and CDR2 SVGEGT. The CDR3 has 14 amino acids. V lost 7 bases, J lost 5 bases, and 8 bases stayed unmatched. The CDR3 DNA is TGTGCCAGCACCCGGGGGGGACCAGAAGATACGCAGTATTTT. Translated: CASTRGGPEDTQYF.

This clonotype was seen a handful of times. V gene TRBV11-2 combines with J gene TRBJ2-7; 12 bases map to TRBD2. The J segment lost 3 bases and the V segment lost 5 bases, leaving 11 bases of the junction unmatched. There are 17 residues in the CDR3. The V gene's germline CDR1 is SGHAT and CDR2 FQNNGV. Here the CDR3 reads CASSNGLAGIRGYEQYF. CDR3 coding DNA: TGTGCCAGCAGCAACGGACTAGCGGGAATTAGGGGCTACGAGCAGTACTTC.

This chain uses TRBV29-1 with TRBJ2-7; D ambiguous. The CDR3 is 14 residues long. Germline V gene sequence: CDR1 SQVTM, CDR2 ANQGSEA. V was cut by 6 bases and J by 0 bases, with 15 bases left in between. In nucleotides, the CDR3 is TGCAGCGTCAACCTAGGTCGGTCCTCCTACGAGCAGTACTTC. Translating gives CSVNLGRSSYEQYF.

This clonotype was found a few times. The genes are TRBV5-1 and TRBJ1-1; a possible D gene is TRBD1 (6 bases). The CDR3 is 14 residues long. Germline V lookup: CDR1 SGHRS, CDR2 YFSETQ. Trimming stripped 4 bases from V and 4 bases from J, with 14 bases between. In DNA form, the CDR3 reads TGCGCCAGCAGCGTGACAGGTAGTGGCACTGAAGCTTTCTTT. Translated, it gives CASSVTGSGTEAFF.

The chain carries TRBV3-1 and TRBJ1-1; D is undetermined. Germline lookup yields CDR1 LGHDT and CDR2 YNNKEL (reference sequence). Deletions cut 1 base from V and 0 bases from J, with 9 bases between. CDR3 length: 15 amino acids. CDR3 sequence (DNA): TGTGCCAGCAGCCAAGGTTTCACCCTGAACACTGAAGCTTTCTTT. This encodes CASSQGFTLNTEAFF. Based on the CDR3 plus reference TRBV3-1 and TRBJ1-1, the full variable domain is DTAVSQTPKYLVTQMGNDKSIKCEQNLGHDTMYWYKQDSKKFLKIMFSYNNKELIINETVPNRFSPKSPDKAHLNLHINSLELGDSAVYFCASSQGFTLNTEAFFGQGTRLTVV.

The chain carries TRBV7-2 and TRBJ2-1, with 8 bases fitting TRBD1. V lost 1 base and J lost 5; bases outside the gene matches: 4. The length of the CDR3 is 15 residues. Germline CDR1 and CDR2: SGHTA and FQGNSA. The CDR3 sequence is CASSLDRGTHNEQFF. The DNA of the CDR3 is TGTGCCAGCAGCTTAGACAGGGGGACCCACAATGAGCAGTTCTTC.